The clone carrying this T cell receptor (beta chain) has only a few counts. What it recognizes is unknown. Trimming stripped 7 bases from V and 1 base from J, with 9 bases between. The CDR3 totals 13 residues. Germline loops: CDR1 LNHDA, CDR2 SQIVND (reference sequence). None of the patients had undergone any treatment ahead of thyroid surgery. The data are from a study of metastatic and nonmetastatic thyroid tumors. The overall study: Malignant and benign thyroid patients had repertoires compared in peripheral blood and tumor or nodule tissue. General study findings and limits: As reported, TCR beta diversity in blood and tumor was significantly higher in malignant thyroid tumors than in benign nodules.

Original processing methods: CDR3 differences across clinicopathological groups were used to build a distant-metastasis classifier for papillary thyroid cancer. TCRdb re-called the PCR reads with MiXCR. These V and J calls rely on TCRdb rather than the paper's analysis. This table has 30,000 or so clones, around 17% appearing once. Sample: blood. This chain uses TRBV19 with TRBJ2-3; a weak D match, TRBD1 (5 bases). This TCR was sampled from a female donor with papillary thyroid cancer or a benign thyroid nodule (not recorded which). Some clones in this sample may be carry-over from other donors' samples. This chain's CDR3 is CASNAGRTDTQYF. In nucleotides, the CDR3 is TGTGCCAGTAATGCAGGGCGCACAGATACGCAGTATTTT.